This T cell receptor (beta chain) was retrieved from a study of blood T cell repertoires in COVID-19. Study information: In each case, the material was cDNA or gDNA derived from T cells, B-cell-depleted T cells, or PBMCs.

The method was immunoSEQ multiplex PCR; TCRdb's version includes in-frame clones alone and lacks a portion of them. The sample shows approximately 52,000 clones, 80% to 95% of them seen only once. The CDR3 contains 16 residues. Germline V gene lookup returns CDR1 WNHNN and CDR2 SYGVQD (reference sequence). V gave up 5 bases and J gave up 3 bases; unmatched junction bases: 8. This TCR was recovered from a human donor in a cohort sampled during active COVID-19. What was sequenced was peripheral blood. This rearrangement joins TRBV10-1 to TRBJ2-3; 10 nucleotides line up with TRBD1. The CDR3 DNA is TGCGCCAGCAGTCAAACGACAGGGGGCCTGACAGATACGCAGTATTTT. Translated, it gives CASSQTTGGLTDTQYF.